This TCR beta chain came from a study of CXCR3-negative and CXCR3-positive naive CD8 T cells. Study conclusions and caveats: The study found that naive CXCR3-negative and CXCR3-positive cells shared TRBV-TRBJ usage, while memory cells differed. Diversity ran similarly high across both naive subsets but far lower in memory CD8+ cells.

This CDR3 region has 15 residues. Germline V gene sequence: CDR1 DFQATT, CDR2 SNEGSKA (reference sequence). CD45RO-CCR7+CD27+CD95- characterized naive CD8+ T cells. TRB cDNA was prepared as libraries by UMI-labeled 5' RACE. Using the 5' RACE reads, TCRdb records one entry per CDR3 protein without DNA. Seen in this sample are approximately 58,000 distinct CDR3 sequences; the ten most common clones hold about 0.4%. As for this clonotype: Antigen: not known.

V and J are TRBV20-1 and TRBJ1-1; there is no DNA to check the TCRdb D call of TRBD1. The sequence derives from a human donor in good health. Some clones in this sample may be carry-over from other donors' samples. The sample consisted of naive CXCR3- CD8+ T cells from blood. The subset here: CD45RO-CCR7+CD27+CD95- naive CD8+ T cells lacking CXCR3 (TNR3-). The CDR3 here is CSARMVPGQNTEAFF.